One sample yielded the 14 T cell receptor beta chains listed below, sequenced in a study of blood T cells in healthy people across ages. Using a J-beta primer mix together with a sample-barcoded 5' primer, a second PCR was run for about 7 to 12 cycles. TCRdb fed the 5' RACE reads into MiXCR, producing one record per CDR3 protein. The profile shows 1 million or so distinct CDR3 sequences, under 30% of them singletons. A further study also used this sample, focusing on T cells of mothers and their children.

The sequencing input was blood. These receptor sequences come from a girl aged 2-9 years in good health.

The V and J genes are TRBV7-9 and TRBJ2-5, with D tentatively TRBD1 (6 bases). The germline CDR1 and CDR2 sequences are SEHNR and FQNEAQ (reference sequence). The CDR3 consists of 14 residues. Trimming took off 1 base at V and 5 bases at J, with 11 bases between the two ends. The CDR3 nucleotides are TGTGCCAGCAGCTTAGACGGGACACGGGAGACCCAGTACTTC. As protein: CASSLDGTRETQYF.

This sequence joins TRBV29-1 and TRBJ1-1; D not certain. The CDR3 runs 13 residues. Trimming removed 3 bases at V and 7 bases at J, with 15 bases between. Looked up from germline, CDR1 is SQVTM and CDR2 is ANQGSEA. The chain's CDR3 is CSVEAAARYEAFF. Here the CDR3 DNA reads TGCAGCGTTGAGGCCGCGGCGCGGTATGAAGCTTTCTTT.

On this clonotype: Given the absence of the conserved phenylalanine or tryptophan at the CDR3 end, a read error is likely. The chain recombines TRBV28 with TRBJ1-5; no definite D call. V dropped 3 bases and J dropped 7 bases, with 19 bases sitting between them. The CDR3 extends over 16 amino acids. Germline assignment: CDR1 MDHEN and CDR2 SYDVKM. CDR3: CASSLTRRVKGQPQHL. The DNA of the CDR3 is TGTGCCAGCAGTTTGACGAGGCGCGTGAAAGGACAGCCCCAGCATCTT.

V is TRBV7-3 and J is TRBJ1-1, with unresolved D. V lost 0 bases to trimming and J lost 1 base, with 9 bases between them. The CDR3 spans 15 residues. CDR1 and CDR2 (germline): SGHTA, FQGTGA. CDR3 residues: CASSLTRLRNTEAFF. The CDR3 bases are TGTGCCAGCAGCTTAACGAGGTTGAGGAACACTGAAGCTTTCTTT.

The chain recombines TRBV5-8 with TRBJ1-4; no clear D gene. The CDR3 loop spans 13 amino acids. CDR1 is SGHTS and CDR2 is YDEGEE in the germline V gene. V shed 1 base and J shed 7 bases, with 8 bases lying between them. CDR3 sequence: CASSLREPEKLFF. CDR3 DNA: TGTGCCAGCAGCTTGCGGGAACCTGAAAAACTGTTTTTT.

This clonotype has only a few counts. V gene TRBV7-8 combines with J gene TRBJ2-5; 7 bases match TRBD1. This CDR3 has 17 amino acids. The J segment lost 1 base and the V segment lost 9 bases, leaving 17 bases of the junction unmatched. Germline CDR1 is SGHVS and CDR2 is FQNEAQ. CDR3 sequence (DNA): TGTGCCAGTCGACGAAGGAACCCCAGGACAGGCCAAGAGACCCAGTACTTC. As protein: CASRRRNPRTGQETQYF.

The chain is built from TRBV2 and TRBJ1-1, with D possibly being TRBD1 (5 bases). Germline assignment: CDR1 SNHLY and CDR2 FYNNEI. This CDR3 spans 13 amino acids. V shed 10 bases and J shed 4 bases, with 16 bases lying between them. Written as DNA, the CDR3 is TGTGCCACGGCAGGGACGCGAGGCACTGAAGCTTTCTTT. The encoded protein is CATAGTRGTEAFF.

This clonotype has more than one count but fewer than ten. The chain has TRBV29-1 and TRBJ2-3, with TRBD2 matching over 11 bases. The trim removed 4 bases at V and 4 bases at J, leaving 4 bases unmatched. Germline CDR1 SQVTM, CDR2 ANQGSEA. The CDR3 totals 14 residues. The CDR3 is CSVVPSGRSDTQYF. CDR3 DNA sequence: TGCAGCGTTGTGCCTAGCGGGAGGTCAGATACGCAGTATTTT.

On this clonotype itself: The junction differs from germline at one of its ends, possibly a read error. This chain uses TRBV9 with TRBJ1-2; 10 nucleotides agree with TRBD1. Germline-derived CDR1 and CDR2 are SGDLS and YYNGEE. The CDR3 spans 16 residues. CDR3 amino acids: CASSLGQGVSNYGYTF. The CDR3 DNA follows: TGTGCCAGCAGCCTAGGACAGGGGGTCAGTAACTACGGCTACACCTTC.

The V and J genes are TRBV6-2 or TRBV6-3 and TRBJ2-2; D not certain. Germline loops: CDR1 MNHEY, CDR2 SVGEGT. V was pared by 0 bases and J by 1 base, with 3 bases between. This CDR3 is 14 amino acids long. CDR3 in amino acids: CASSYSLNTGELFF. CDR3 DNA: TGTGCCAGCAGTTACTCGCTGAACACCGGGGAGCTGTTTTTT.

Comments on this clonotype: An end of the junction does not agree with germline; a read error may underlie this. The V gene is TRBV12-3 or TRBV12-4, the J gene TRBJ2-4; TRBD1 matches at 7 bases. The CDR3 covers 12 residues. The CDR3 coding sequence is TGTGCCAGCAGTTTTAGTAGACAGGGAGTCTTCTTC. Translated: CASSFSRQGVFF.

This chain links TRBV29-1 with TRBJ2-1; tentative D call: TRBD2 (6 bases). V was pared by 4 bases and J by 5 bases, with 12 bases between. This CDR3 region has 13 residues. Germline V gives CDR1 SQVTM, CDR2 ANQGSEA. The CDR3 region has the DNA TGCAGCGTTGCGGGACTCCTAAACAATGAGCAGTTCTTC. Its protein is CSVAGLLNNEQFF.

This clonotype is a singleton in its sample. Relative to the germline gene, one junction end is altered; a read error may explain this. The gene calls are TRBV6-5 and TRBJ2-1, with D perhaps matching TRBD1 or TRBD2 (5 bases each). Germline CDR1 is MNHEY and CDR2 is SVGAGI. This CDR3 is 15 amino acids long. CDR3 DNA sequence: TGTGCCAGCAACCCTACGGGGCTAGCACGTAATGAGCAGTCCTTC. Its protein is CASNPTGLARNEQSF.

V gene TRBV5-1 combines with J gene TRBJ2-7; tentative D call: TRBD2 (7 bases). The V gene lost 2 bases and the J gene lost 3 bases, with 15 bases spanning the gap. The CDR3 is made up of 15 amino acids. Germline V lookup: CDR1 SGHRS, CDR2 YFSETQ. The CDR3 nucleotides read TGCGCCAGCAGCTTCCAAGAGGGGGAGGGCTACGAGCAGTACTTC. As protein: CASSFQEGEGYEQYF.